These T cell receptor beta chains were read from a single sample in a study of cytomegalovirus exposure and HLA in healthy donors. Sequencing was performed with immunoSEQ multiplex PCR; in TCRdb, only in-frame clones are kept and a portion is missing. Of under 200,000 clones listed, about four fifths are singletons. Source material: PBMCs. The receptors here all came from a male donor in good health and CMV-seropositive. CDR3s include the opening cysteine and the closing phenylalanine or tryptophan. A D gene is named only where the DNA matches it firmly. Clone size is given for some rows only: seen once, a few or many times, or a class if the clone is expanded.

size: -
V: TRBV5-4
length: 15
D: TRBD1
J: TRBJ1-5
CDR3: CASSDSPGTGQPQHF
DNA: TGTGCCAGCAGCGACAGTCCCGGGACAGGACAGCCCCAGCATTTT

size: -
V: TRBV11-2
length: 15
D: -
J: TRBJ1-3
CDR3: CASSLSGESGNTIYF
DNA: TGTGCCAGCAGCTTATCGGGGGAGTCCGGAAACACCATATATTTT

size: once
V: TRBV27
length: 17
D: TRBD2
J: TRBJ2-3
CDR3: CASSTPRTSGGTDTQYF
DNA: TGTGCCAGCAGTACACCGAGGACTAGCGGGGGGACAGATACGCAGTATTTT

size: -
V: TRBV11-2
length: 12
D: TRBD1
J: TRBJ2-7
CDR3: CASTWGTGKTYF
DNA: TGTGCCAGCACCTGGGGGACAGGGAAGACGTACTTC

size: few
V: TRBV2
length: 17
D: TRBD2
J: TRBJ2-2
CDR3: CASSELRLARNTGELFF
DNA: TGTGCCAGCAGTGAGCTTCGACTAGCGCGGAACACCGGGGAGCTGTTTTTT

size: few
V: TRBV27
length: 14
D: TRBD2
J: TRBJ2-7
CDR3: CASAPRGDKYEQYF
DNA: TGTGCCAGCGCGCCCCGGGGGGATAAATACGAGCAGTACTTC

size: -
V: TRBV5-4
length: 16
D: -
J: TRBJ2-4
CDR3: CASSLNHRGSVNIQYF
DNA: TGTGCCAGCAGCCTCAACCATCGGGGTTCCGTCAACATTCAGTACTTC

size: few
V: TRBV6-1
length: 15
D: -
J: TRBJ1-1
CDR3: CASSPSSRINTEAFF
DNA: TGTGCCAGCAGCCCATCTTCGAGAATTAACACTGAAGCTTTCTTT

size: -
V: TRBV9
length: 19
D: TRBD2
J: TRBJ2-7
CDR3: CASSVPQTRLAGLSYEQYF
DNA: TGTGCCAGCAGCGTACCACAGACCAGACTAGCGGGCCTTTCCTACGAGCAGTACTTC

size: -
V: TRBV6-6
length: 14
D: TRBD2
J: TRBJ2-1
CDR3: CASSWGGSYNEQFF
DNA: TGTGCCAGCAGTTGGGGGGGTTCCTACAATGAGCAGTTCTTC

size: -
V: TRBV18
length: 13
D: -
J: TRBJ2-5
CDR3: CASSPQGGETQYF
DNA: TGTGCCAGCTCACCGCAGGGGGGCGAGACCCAGTACTTC

size: few
V: TRBV2
length: 15
D: TRBD1
J: TRBJ1-2
CDR3: CASRLYRGQGYGYTF
DNA: TGTGCCAGCAGACTTTACAGGGGGCAAGGCTATGGCTACACCTTC

size: -
V: TRBV6-1
length: 13
D: -
J: TRBJ1-6
CDR3: CASGVGGNSPLHF
DNA: TGTGCCAGCGGGGTGGGGGGTAATTCACCCCTCCACTTT

size: once
V: TRBV9
length: 16
D: TRBD2
J: TRBJ2-3
CDR3: CASSPYSGGQGDTQYF
DNA: TGTGCCAGCAGCCCCTATAGCGGGGGGCAGGGGGATACGCAGTATTTT

size: -
V: TRBV6-4
length: 15
D: TRBD1
J: TRBJ1-1
CDR3: CASSRSPGQGGRTFF
DNA: TGTGCCAGCAGCCGAAGTCCGGGACAGGGAGGGAGAACTTTCTTT

size: -
V: TRBV11-1
length: 15
D: TRBD1
J: TRBJ1-1
CDR3: CASSPDRRPNLGAFF
DNA: TGTGCCAGCAGCCCGGACAGGCGCCCTAATCTCGGAGCTTTCTTT

size: -
V: TRBV7-2
length: 15
D: TRBD2
J: TRBJ2-1
CDR3: CASSSIAGGLYEQFF
DNA: TGTGCCAGCAGCTCTATAGCGGGGGGATTATACGAGCAGTTCTTC

size: -
V: TRBV6-5
length: 14
D: -
J: TRBJ1-2
CDR3: CASSYPGHLYGYTF
DNA: TGTGCCAGCAGTTACCCGGGACACCTCTATGGCTACACCTTC

size: few
V: TRBV6-1
length: 15
D: TRBD1
J: TRBJ2-7
CDR3: CASSFRPGTGGEQYF
DNA: TGTGCCAGCAGTTTCCGCCCCGGGACAGGGGGAGAGCAGTACTTC

size: -
V: TRBV5-4
length: 15
D: TRBD2
J: TRBJ2-1
CDR3: CASSLAASGNNEQFF
DNA: TGTGCCAGCAGCTTGGCGGCTAGCGGTAACAATGAGCAGTTCTTC

size: -
V: TRBV10-1
length: 16
D: -
J: TRBJ2-1
CDR3: CASPRPGRELFYEQFF
DNA: TGCGCCAGCCCCCGGCCGGGCAGGGAACTATTCTATGAGCAGTTCTTC

size: -
V: TRBV5-1
length: 16
D: -
J: TRBJ1-4
CDR3: CASSLGGQRFGEKLFF
DNA: TGCGCCAGCAGCTTGGGAGGGCAGCGGTTTGGTGAAAAACTGTTTTTT

size: few
V: TRBV5-6
length: 15
D: TRBD1
J: TRBJ2-7
CDR3: CASSLPGQGRYEQYF
DNA: TGTGCCAGCAGCTTACCGGGACAGGGGAGATACGAGCAGTACTTC

size: once
V: TRBV4-1
length: 19
D: TRBD2
J: TRBJ2-3
CDR3: CASSQESTSGGPGTDTQYF
DNA: TGCGCCAGCAGCCAAGAAAGCACTAGCGGGGGCCCGGGGACAGATACGCAGTATTTT

size: -
V: TRBV6-5
length: 16
D: -
J: TRBJ1-1
CDR3: CASSSPGQPMNTEAFF
DNA: TGTGCCAGCAGTTCTCCGGGACAACCCATGAACACTGAAGCTTTCTTT

size: -
V: TRBV15
length: 16
D: TRBD1
J: TRBJ2-3
CDR3: CATSRDVNRGTDTQYF
DNA: TGTGCCACCAGCAGAGATGTGAACAGGGGAACAGATACGCAGTATTTT

size: -
V: TRBV7-2
length: 15
D: -
J: TRBJ2-2
CDR3: CASSLGSTYPGELFF
DNA: TGTGCCAGCAGCTTGGGGAGTACTTATCCCGGGGAGCTGTTTTTT

size: -
V: TRBV5-1
length: 15
D: TRBD2
J: TRBJ2-5
CDR3: CASSRLAGSQETQYF
DNA: TGCGCCAGCAGCCGACTAGCGGGGAGCCAAGAGACCCAGTACTTC

size: once
V: TRBV5-1
length: 16
D: -
J: TRBJ2-7
CDR3: CASSLVYSSGFHEQYF
DNA: TGCGCCAGCAGCCTGGTCTACTCGTCTGGTTTCCACGAGCAGTACTTC

size: -
V: TRBV4-3
length: 16
D: TRBD2
J: TRBJ2-1
CDR3: CASSRAAGGLYNEQFF
DNA: TGCGCCAGCAGCCGAGCCGCGGGGGGGCTATACAATGAGCAGTTCTTC

size: -
V: TRBV11-2
length: 13
D: TRBD1
J: TRBJ1-5
CDR3: CASSPGGGQPQHF
DNA: TGTGCCAGCAGCCCAGGGGGCGGCCAGCCCCAGCATTTT

size: -
V: TRBV2
length: 14
D: TRBD1
J: TRBJ1-2
CDR3: CASRPGQGNYGYTF
DNA: TGTGCCAGCAGGCCGGGACAGGGTAACTATGGCTACACCTTC

size: -
V: TRBV9
length: 13
D: -
J: TRBJ2-2
CDR3: CASSVTGTGELFF
DNA: TGTGCCAGCAGCGTAACAGGCACCGGGGAGCTGTTTTTT

size: few
V: TRBV7-9
length: 17
D: -
J: TRBJ2-3
CDR3: CASSSRLVGRGTDTQYF
DNA: TGTGCCAGCAGCTCAAGACTAGTTGGAAGGGGCACAGATACGCAGTATTTT

size: -
V: TRBV10-3
length: 15
D: -
J: TRBJ2-7
CDR3: CAISESASVGYEQYF
DNA: TGTGCCATCAGTGAGTCGGCTAGCGTGGGCTACGAGCAGTACTTC

size: -
V: TRBV7-9
length: 14
D: TRBD1
J: TRBJ1-4
CDR3: CASSLQGSNEKLFF
DNA: TGTGCCAGCAGCCTACAGGGGTCTAATGAAAAACTGTTTTTT

size: -
V: TRBV5-1
length: 16
D: -
J: TRBJ1-1
CDR3: CASSFGVQGRDTEAFF
DNA: TGCGCCAGCAGCTTTGGGGTTCAGGGAAGGGACACTGAAGCTTTCTTT

size: -
V: TRBV5-1
length: 15
D: -
J: TRBJ2-2
CDR3: CASSLGTANTGELFF
DNA: TGCGCCAGCAGCTTGGGGACTGCGAACACCGGGGAGCTGTTTTTT

size: -
V: TRBV19
length: 13
D: -
J: TRBJ1-1
CDR3: CASSTPQQGSAFF
DNA: TGTGCCAGTAGTACCCCCCAGCAGGGGTCAGCTTTCTTT

size: -
V: TRBV27
length: 15
D: TRBD2
J: TRBJ2-1
CDR3: CASSLAGGSYNEQFF
DNA: TGTGCCAGCAGTTTGGCGGGGGGCTCCTACAATGAGCAGTTCTTC

size: -
V: TRBV5-1
length: 15
D: TRBD2
J: TRBJ2-7
CDR3: CASSLPSGGLGEQYF
DNA: TGCGCCAGCAGCTTGCCCAGCGGGGGCTTGGGCGAGCAGTACTTC

size: -
V: TRBV30
length: 14
D: TRBD1
J: TRBJ1-2
CDR3: CAWSRTGALGGYTF
DNA: TGTGCCTGGAGTCGGACAGGGGCCCTTGGTGGCTACACCTTC

size: -
V: TRBV10-2
length: 16
D: -
J: TRBJ1-5
CDR3: CASMREGRASNQPQHF
DNA: TGCGCCAGCATGAGGGAGGGAAGAGCTAGCAATCAGCCCCAGCATTTT

size: few
V: TRBV30
length: 13
D: -
J: TRBJ1-1
CDR3: CAWNMGARTEAFF
DNA: TGTGCCTGGAATATGGGGGCGAGGACTGAAGCTTTCTTT

size: once
V: TRBV7-7
length: 16
D: -
J: TRBJ2-1
CDR3: CASSSTTGRTYNEQFF
DNA: TGTGCTAGCAGCTCCACGACAGGGAGGACCTACAATGAGCAGTTCTTC

size: once
V: TRBV19
length: 13
D: TRBD1
J: TRBJ1-6
CDR3: CASDDRGNSPLHF
DNA: TGTGCCAGTGATGACAGGGGAAATTCACCCCTCCACTTT